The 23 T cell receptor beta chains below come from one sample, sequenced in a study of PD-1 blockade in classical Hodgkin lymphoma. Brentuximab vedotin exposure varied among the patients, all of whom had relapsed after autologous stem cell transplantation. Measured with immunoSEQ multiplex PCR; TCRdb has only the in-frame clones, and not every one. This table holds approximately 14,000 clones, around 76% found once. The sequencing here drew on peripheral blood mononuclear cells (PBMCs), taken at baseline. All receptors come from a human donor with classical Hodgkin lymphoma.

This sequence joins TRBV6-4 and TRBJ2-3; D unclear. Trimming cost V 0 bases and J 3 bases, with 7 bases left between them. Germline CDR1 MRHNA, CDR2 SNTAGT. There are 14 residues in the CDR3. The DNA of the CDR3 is TGTGCCAGCAGTGACTCTAGTGAAACAGATACGCAGTATTTT. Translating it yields CASSDSSETDTQYF.

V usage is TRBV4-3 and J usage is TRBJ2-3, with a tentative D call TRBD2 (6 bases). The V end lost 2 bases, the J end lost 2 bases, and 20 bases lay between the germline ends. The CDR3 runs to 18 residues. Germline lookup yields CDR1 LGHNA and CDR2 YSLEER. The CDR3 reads CASSQSLAGMGYTDTQYF. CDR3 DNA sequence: TGCGCCAGCAGCCAATCCCTCGCGGGGATGGGCTACACAGATACGCAGTATTTT.

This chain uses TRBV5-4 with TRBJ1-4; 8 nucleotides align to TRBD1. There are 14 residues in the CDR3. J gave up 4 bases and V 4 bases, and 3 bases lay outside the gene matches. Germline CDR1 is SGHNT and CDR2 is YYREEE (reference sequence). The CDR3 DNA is TGTGCCAGCAGCACAGGGGGGAATAATGAAAAACTGTTTTTT. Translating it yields CASSTGGNNEKLFF.

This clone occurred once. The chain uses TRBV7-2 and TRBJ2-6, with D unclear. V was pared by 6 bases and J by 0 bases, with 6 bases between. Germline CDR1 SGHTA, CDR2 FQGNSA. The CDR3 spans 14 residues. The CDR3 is CASRKTSGANVLTF. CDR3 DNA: TGTGCCAGCAGGAAGACCTCTGGGGCCAACGTCCTGACTTTC.

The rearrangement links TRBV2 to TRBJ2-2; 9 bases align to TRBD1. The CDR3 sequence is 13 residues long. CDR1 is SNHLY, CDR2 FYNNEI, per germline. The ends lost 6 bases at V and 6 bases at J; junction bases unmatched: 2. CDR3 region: CASRGQGSGELFF. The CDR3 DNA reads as TGTGCCAGCAGGGGACAGGGCTCCGGGGAGCTGTTTTTT.

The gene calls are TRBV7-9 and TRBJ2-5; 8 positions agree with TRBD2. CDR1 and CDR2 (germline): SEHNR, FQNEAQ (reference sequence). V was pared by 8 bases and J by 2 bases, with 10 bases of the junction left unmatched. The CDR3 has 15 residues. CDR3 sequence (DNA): TGTGCCAGCGGCAGGAGGCGGGAGGTACAAGAGACCCAGTACTTC. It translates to CASGRRREVQETQYF.

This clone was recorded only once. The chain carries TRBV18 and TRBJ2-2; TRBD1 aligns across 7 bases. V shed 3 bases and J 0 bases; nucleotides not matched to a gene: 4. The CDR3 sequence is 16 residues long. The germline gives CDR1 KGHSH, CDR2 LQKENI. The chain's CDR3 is CASSPDRPANTGELFF. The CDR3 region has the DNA TGTGCCAGCTCACCGGACAGGCCAGCGAACACCGGGGAGCTGTTTTTT.

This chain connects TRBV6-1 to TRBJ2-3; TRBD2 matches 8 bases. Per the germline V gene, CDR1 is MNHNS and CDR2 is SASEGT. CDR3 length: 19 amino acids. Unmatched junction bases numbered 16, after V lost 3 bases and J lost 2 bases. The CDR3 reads CASSDPSRGGRKITDTQYF. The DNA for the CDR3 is TGTGCCAGCAGTGACCCCTCCCGCGGGGGGCGTAAAATCACAGATACGCAGTATTTT.

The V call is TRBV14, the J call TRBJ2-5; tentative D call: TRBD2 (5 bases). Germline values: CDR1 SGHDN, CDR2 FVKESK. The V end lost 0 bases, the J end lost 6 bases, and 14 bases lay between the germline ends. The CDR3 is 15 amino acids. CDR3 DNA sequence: TGTGCCAGCAGCCAAGATAGGGCCCAGCGGAAGACCCAGTACTTC. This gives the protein CASSQDRAQRKTQYF.

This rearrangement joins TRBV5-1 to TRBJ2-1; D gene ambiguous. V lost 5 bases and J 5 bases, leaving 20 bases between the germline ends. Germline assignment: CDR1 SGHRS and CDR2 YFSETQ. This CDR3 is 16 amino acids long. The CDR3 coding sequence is TGCGCCAGCAGTTTAATTGGGGATTTGAAAAACAATGAGCAGTTCTTC. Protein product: CASSLIGDLKNNEQFF. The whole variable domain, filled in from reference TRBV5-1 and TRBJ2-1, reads KAGVTQTPRYLIKTRGQQVTLSCSPISGHRSVSWYQQTPGQGLQFLFEYFSETQRNKGNFPGRFSGRQFSNSRSEMNVSTLELGDSALYLCASSLIGDLKNNEQFFGPGTRLTVL.

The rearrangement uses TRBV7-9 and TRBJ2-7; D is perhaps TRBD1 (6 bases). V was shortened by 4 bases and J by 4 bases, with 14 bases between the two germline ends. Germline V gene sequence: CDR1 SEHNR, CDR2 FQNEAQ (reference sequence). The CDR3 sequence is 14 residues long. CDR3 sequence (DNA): TGTGCCAGCAGCTCCCCGGGACACCTTTACGAGCAGTACTTC. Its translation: CASSSPGHLYEQYF.

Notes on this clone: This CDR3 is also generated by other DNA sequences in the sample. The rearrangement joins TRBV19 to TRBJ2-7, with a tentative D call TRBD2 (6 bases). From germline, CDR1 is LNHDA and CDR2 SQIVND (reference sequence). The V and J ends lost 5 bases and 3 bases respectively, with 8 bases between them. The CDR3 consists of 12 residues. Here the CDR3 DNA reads TGTGCCAGTAGTCCCGGGGGCTACGAGCAGTACTTC. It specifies CASSPGGYEQYF.

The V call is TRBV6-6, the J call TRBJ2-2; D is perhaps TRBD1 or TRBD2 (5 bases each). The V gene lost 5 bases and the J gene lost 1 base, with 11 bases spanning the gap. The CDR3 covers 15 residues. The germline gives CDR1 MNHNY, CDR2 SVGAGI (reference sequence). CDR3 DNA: TGTGCCAGCAGTCCCCTGGGGGAGAACACCGGGGAGCTGTTTTTT. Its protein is CASSPLGENTGELFF.

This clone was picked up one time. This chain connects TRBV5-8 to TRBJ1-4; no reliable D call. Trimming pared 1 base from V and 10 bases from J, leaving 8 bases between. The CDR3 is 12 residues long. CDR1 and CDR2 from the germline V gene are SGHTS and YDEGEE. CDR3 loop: CASSLPPRKLFF. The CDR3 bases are TGTGCCAGCAGCTTGCCACCGCGAAAACTGTTTTTT.

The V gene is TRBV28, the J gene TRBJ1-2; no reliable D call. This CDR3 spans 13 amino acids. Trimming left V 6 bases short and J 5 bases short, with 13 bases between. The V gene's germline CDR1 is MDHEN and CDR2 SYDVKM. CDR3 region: CASSKGRGYGYTF. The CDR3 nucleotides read TGTGCCAGCAGCAAAGGACGAGGGTATGGCTACACCTTC.

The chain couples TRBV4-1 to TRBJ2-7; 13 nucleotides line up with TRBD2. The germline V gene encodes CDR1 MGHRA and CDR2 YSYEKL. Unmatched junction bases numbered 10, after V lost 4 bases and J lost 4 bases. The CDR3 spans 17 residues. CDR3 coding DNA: TGCGCCAGCAGCCTACAGACTAGCGGGAGGTTGGTGTACGAGCAGTACTTC. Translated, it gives CASSLQTSGRLVYEQYF.

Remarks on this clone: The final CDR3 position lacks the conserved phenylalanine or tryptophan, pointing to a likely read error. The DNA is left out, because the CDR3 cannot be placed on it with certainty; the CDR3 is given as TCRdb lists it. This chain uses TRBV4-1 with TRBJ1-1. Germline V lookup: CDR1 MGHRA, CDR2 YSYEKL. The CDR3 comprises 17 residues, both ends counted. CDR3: CASSQVPFRGPTLKLSL.

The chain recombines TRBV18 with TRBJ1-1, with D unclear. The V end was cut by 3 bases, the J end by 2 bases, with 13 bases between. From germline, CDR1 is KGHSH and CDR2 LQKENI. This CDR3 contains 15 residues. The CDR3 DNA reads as TGTGCCAGCTCACCGGTTGCAAATTCCAACACTGAAGCTTTCTTT. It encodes CASSPVANSNTEAFF.

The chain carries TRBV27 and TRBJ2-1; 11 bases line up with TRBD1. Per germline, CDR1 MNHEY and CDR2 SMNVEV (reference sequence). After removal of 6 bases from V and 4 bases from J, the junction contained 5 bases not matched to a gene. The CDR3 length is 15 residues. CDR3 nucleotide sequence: TGTGCCAGCAGGAGAGGGACAGGGGGATACAATGAGCAGTTCTTC. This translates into CASRRGTGGYNEQFF.

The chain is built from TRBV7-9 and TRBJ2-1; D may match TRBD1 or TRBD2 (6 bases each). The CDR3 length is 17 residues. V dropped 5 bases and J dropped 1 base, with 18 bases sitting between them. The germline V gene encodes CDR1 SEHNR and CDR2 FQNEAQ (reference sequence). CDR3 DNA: TGTGCCAGCAGCCCCCCCACGGGGGCGGGGTCCTACAATGAGCAGTTCTTC. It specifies CASSPPTGAGSYNEQFF.

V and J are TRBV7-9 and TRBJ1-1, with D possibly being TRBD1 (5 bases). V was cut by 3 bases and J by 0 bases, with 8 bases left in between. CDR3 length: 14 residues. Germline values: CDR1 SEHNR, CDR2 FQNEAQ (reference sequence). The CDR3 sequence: CASSLGGLNTEAFF. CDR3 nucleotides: TGTGCCAGCAGCTTGGGGGGGTTGAACACTGAAGCTTTCTTT.

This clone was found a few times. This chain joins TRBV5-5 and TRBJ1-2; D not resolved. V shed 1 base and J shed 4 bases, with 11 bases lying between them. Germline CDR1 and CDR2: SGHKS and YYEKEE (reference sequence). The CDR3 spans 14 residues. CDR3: CASSLSNGAYGYTF. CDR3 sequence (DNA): TGTGCCAGCAGCTTGTCCAATGGCGCCTATGGCTACACCTTC.

CDR3 coding DNA: TGTGCCAGCAGCGGACAGGGCGGAGGGGAGACCCAGTACTTC. It is translated as CASSGQGGGETQYF. The rearrangement joins TRBV2 to TRBJ2-5; 8 bases map to TRBD1. Trimming removed 6 bases from V and 5 bases from J; junction bases left unmatched: 8. The germline V gene has CDR1 SNHLY and CDR2 FYNNEI. There are 14 residues in the CDR3.